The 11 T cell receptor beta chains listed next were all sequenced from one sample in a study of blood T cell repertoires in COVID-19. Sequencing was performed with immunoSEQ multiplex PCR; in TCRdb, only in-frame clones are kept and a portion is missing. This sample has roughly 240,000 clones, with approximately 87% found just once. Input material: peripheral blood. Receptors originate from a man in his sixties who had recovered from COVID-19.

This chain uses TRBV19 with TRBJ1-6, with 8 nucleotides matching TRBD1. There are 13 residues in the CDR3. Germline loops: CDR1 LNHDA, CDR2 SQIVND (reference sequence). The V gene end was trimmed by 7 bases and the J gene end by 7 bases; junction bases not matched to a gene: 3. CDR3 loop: CASMQGANSPLHF. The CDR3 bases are TGTGCCAGTATGCAGGGGGCAAATTCACCCCTCCACTTT.

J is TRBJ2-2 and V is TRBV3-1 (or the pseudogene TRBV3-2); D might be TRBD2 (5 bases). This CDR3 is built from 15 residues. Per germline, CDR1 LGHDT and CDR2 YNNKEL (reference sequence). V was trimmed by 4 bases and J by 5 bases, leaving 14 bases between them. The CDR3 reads CASSLYGGPTGELFF. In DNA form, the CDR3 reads TGTGCCAGCAGCCTTTATGGCGGGCCGACCGGGGAGCTGTTTTTT.

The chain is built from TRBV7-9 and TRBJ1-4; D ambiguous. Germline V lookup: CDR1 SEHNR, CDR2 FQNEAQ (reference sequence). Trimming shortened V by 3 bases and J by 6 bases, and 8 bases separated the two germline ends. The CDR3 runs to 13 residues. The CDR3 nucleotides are TGTGCCAGCAGCTTCGTCGGGTATGAAAAACTGTTTTTT. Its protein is CASSFVGYEKLFF. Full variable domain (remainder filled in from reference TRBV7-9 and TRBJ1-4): DTGVSQNPRHKITKRGQNVTFRCDPISEHNRLYWYRQTLGQGPEFLTYFQNEAQLEKSRLLSDRFSAERPKGSFSTLEIQRTEQGDSAMYLCASSFVGYEKLFFGSGTQLSVL.

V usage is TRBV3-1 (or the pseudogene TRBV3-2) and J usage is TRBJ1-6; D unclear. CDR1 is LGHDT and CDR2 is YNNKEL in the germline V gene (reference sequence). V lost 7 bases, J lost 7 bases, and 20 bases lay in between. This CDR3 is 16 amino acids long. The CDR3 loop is CASTPGEGRRNSPLHF. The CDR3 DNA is TGTGCCAGCACTCCCGGAGAGGGTCGTAGGAATTCACCCCTCCACTTT.

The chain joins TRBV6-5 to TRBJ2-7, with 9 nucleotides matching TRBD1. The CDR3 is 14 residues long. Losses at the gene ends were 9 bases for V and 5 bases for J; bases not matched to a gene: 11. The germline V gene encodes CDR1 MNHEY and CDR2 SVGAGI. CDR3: CASKPGTGHNEQYF. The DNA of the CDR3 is TGTGCCAGTAAACCCGGGACAGGGCACAACGAGCAGTACTTC.

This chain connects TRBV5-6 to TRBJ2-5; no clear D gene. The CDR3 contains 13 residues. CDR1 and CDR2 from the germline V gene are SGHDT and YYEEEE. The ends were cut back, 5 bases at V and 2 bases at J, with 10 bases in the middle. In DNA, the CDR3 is TGTGCCAGCAGTTCTCTCTCTCAAGAGACCCAGTACTTC. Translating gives CASSSLSQETQYF.

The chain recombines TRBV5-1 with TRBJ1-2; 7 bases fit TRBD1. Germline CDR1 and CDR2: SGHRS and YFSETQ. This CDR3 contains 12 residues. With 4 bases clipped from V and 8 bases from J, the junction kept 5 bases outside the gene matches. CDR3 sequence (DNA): TGCGCCAGCAGCCCGGGGACAGTCGGCTACACCTTC. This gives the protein CASSPGTVGYTF.

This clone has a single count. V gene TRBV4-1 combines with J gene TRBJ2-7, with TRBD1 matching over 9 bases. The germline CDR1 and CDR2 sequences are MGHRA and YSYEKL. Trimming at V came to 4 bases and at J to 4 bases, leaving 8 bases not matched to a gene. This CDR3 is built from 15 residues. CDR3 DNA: TGCGCCAGCAGCCCTTCCGGGACAGGGACTTACGAGCAGTACTTC. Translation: CASSPSGTGTYEQYF.

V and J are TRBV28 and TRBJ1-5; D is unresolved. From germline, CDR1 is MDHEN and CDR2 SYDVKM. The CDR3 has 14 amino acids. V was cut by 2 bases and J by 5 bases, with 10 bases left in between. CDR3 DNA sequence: TGTGCCAGCAGTTTAAGGAGTCCCCATCAGCCCCAGCATTTT. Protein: CASSLRSPHQPQHF.

CDR3 residues: CASSLSGAERNEQFF. The CDR3 bases are TGTGCCAGCTCACTTAGCGGAGCAGAAAGGAATGAGCAGTTCTTC. V gene TRBV18 combines with J gene TRBJ2-1; D is perhaps TRBD2 (6 bases). There are 15 residues in the CDR3. Germline loops: CDR1 KGHSH, CDR2 LQKENI. V gave up 4 bases and J gave up 7 bases, with 17 bases separating them. The full variable domain, its missing parts supplied by reference TRBV18 and TRBJ2-1, is NAGVMQNPRHLVRRRGQEARLRCSPMKGHSHVYWYRQLPEEGLKFMVYLQKENIIDESGMPKERFSAEFPKEGPSILRIQQVVRGDSAAYFCASSLSGAERNEQFFGPGTRLTVL.

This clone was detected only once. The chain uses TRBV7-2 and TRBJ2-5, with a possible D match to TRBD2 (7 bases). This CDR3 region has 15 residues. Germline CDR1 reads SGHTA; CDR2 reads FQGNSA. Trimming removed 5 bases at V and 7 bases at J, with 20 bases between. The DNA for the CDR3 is TGTGCCAGCAGCCCCGGGGGGCCTAGTCGAGTGACCCAGTACTTC. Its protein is CASSPGGPSRVTQYF.